This entry lists 15 T cell receptor beta chains sequenced from one sample in a study of blood T cell repertoires in COVID-19 (dated by TCRdb to about 2020). Library generation was performed with the immunoSEQ multiplex PCR assay. TCRdb holds this immuneACCESS table with in-frame rearrangements only. Some clones are missing; in checked studies, unresolved V genes explain under half, and the rest has no known cause. This sample has approximately 170,000 clones in its table, and under 90% of those were observed once. Of the sample, about 8% falls within the top ten clones. The specimen was PBMCs or T cells enriched from blood (not recorded which). The receptors derive from a woman in her forties or fifties who had recovered from COVID-19.

This clone was recorded only once. This chain uses TRBV11-2 with TRBJ1-6, with 9 bases fitting TRBD1. The CDR3 extends over 14 amino acids. Germline lookup yields CDR1 SGHAT and CDR2 FQNNGV. The ends lost 3 bases at V and 9 bases at J; junction bases unmatched: 3. CDR3 protein: CASSFQTGGSPLHF. The CDR3, as DNA: TGTGCCAGCAGCTTTCAGACAGGGGGTTCACCCCTCCACTTT. The variable domain in full, with the rest retrieved from reference TRBV11-2 and TRBJ1-6, is EAGVAQSPRYKIIEKRQSVAFWCNPISGHATLYWYQQILGQGPKLLIQFQNNGVVDDSQLPKDRFSAERLKGVDSTLKIQPAKLEDSAVYLCASSFQTGGSPLHFGNGTRLTVT.

The chain joins TRBV5-1 to TRBJ1-1, with 8 bases identical to TRBD1. After removal of 4 bases from V and 5 bases from J, the junction contained 10 bases not matched to a gene. Per germline, CDR1 SGHRS and CDR2 YFSETQ. The CDR3 runs to 15 residues. The CDR3 nucleotides are TGCGCCAGCAGCCAAACAGGGGGAATGGGGACTGAAGCTTTCTTT. The encoded protein is CASSQTGGMGTEAFF. Complete variable domain (other parts from reference TRBV5-1 and TRBJ1-1): KAGVTQTPRYLIKTRGQQVTLSCSPISGHRSVSWYQQTPGQGLQFLFEYFSETQRNKGNFPGRFSGRQFSNSRSEMNVSTLELGDSALYLCASSQTGGMGTEAFFGQGTRLTVV.

V usage is TRBV10-3 and J usage is TRBJ1-6, with D unresolved. Germline CDR1 is ENHRY and CDR2 is SYGVKD. The CDR3 contains 14 residues. Trimming stripped 11 bases from V and 6 bases from J, with 17 bases between. CDR3 nucleotides: TGTGCCTCATCAGATATCATCCCTAATTCACCCCTCCACTTT. Residues: CASSDIIPNSPLHF.

In this sample, this clone turned up once. The CDR3 loop reads CAISVDSYSGNTIYF. CDR3 DNA: TGTGCCATCAGTGTGGACAGTTACTCTGGAAACACCATATATTTT. The chain recombines TRBV10-3 with TRBJ1-3; perhaps TRBD1 as D (6 bases). The V end was cut by 4 bases, the J end by 0 bases, with 10 bases between. The germline CDR1 and CDR2 sequences are ENHRY and SYGVKD. The CDR3 extends over 15 amino acids.

The V gene is TRBV20-1, the J gene TRBJ1-5; a weak D match, TRBD1 (6 bases). CDR3 length: 14 amino acids. From germline, CDR1 is DFQATT and CDR2 SNEGSKA (reference sequence). Trimming stripped 3 bases from V and 5 bases from J, with 14 bases between. CDR3 residues: CSASWGLKDQPQHF. CDR3 nucleotides: TGCAGTGCTAGTTGGGGGCTGAAAGATCAGCCCCAGCATTTT.

V and J are TRBV6-5 and TRBJ1-2; the match to TRBD1 covers 8 bases. This CDR3 spans 12 amino acids. Losses at the gene ends were 6 bases for V and 3 bases for J; bases not matched to a gene: 0. Germline values: CDR1 MNHEY, CDR2 SVGAGI. The CDR3 reads CASRTGDYGYTF. CDR3 sequence (DNA): TGTGCCAGCAGGACAGGGGACTATGGCTACACCTTC.

V usage is TRBV7-9 and J usage is TRBJ1-1; the match to TRBD1 covers 7 bases. Unmatched junction bases numbered 11, after V lost 4 bases and J lost 9 bases. CDR1 is SEHNR, CDR2 FQNEAQ, per germline (reference sequence). CDR3 length: 14 amino acids. The CDR3: CASSSFDRASKAFF. CDR3 DNA: TGTGCCAGCAGCTCCTTCGACAGGGCGTCAAAAGCTTTCTTT. The full variable domain, its missing parts supplied by reference TRBV7-9 and TRBJ1-1, is DTGVSQNPRHKITKRGQNVTFRCDPISEHNRLYWYRQTLGQGPEFLTYFQNEAQLEKSRLLSDRFSAERPKGSFSTLEIQRTEQGDSAMYLCASSSFDRASKAFFGQGTRLTVV.

The chain uses TRBV4-3 and TRBJ1-3; 7 nucleotides line up with TRBD1. Unmatched junction bases numbered 4, after V lost 0 bases and J lost 2 bases. The germline gives CDR1 LGHNA, CDR2 YSLEER. The CDR3 length is 16 residues. The CDR3 spells CASSQEGQGAGNTIYF. The CDR3 DNA reads TGCGCCAGCAGCCAAGAGGGGCAGGGGGCTGGAAACACCATATATTTT.

V gene TRBV27 combines with J gene TRBJ1-1; 7 bases agree with TRBD1. This CDR3 has 15 residues. V was clipped by 5 bases and J by 2 bases; unmatched bases: 8. Germline values: CDR1 MNHEY, CDR2 SMNVEV (reference sequence). The CDR3 nucleotides are TGTGCCAGCAGTCCGTTGACAGGGTCAAACACTGAAGCTTTCTTT. Translated, it gives CASSPLTGSNTEAFF.

This chain uses TRBV6-1 with TRBJ2-3; TRBD1 matches at 12 bases. V was pared by 3 bases and J by 2 bases, with 3 bases of the junction left unmatched. This CDR3 has 16 amino acids. CDR1 is MNHNS and CDR2 is SASEGT in the germline V gene. CDR3 region: CASSERDRGPTDTQYF. The CDR3 bases are TGTGCCAGCAGTGAGAGGGACAGGGGGCCCACAGATACGCAGTATTTT.

This clone was seen just once. The J gene is TRBJ2-2, the V gene TRBV9; 9 bases map to TRBD2. CDR3 size: 16 residues. CDR1 is SGDLS, CDR2 YYNGEE, per germline. After removal of 4 bases from V and 4 bases from J, the junction contained 8 bases not matched to a gene. CDR3 residues: CASSSHSSGATGELFF. The CDR3 bases are TGTGCCAGCAGCTCCCACTCTAGCGGGGCCACCGGGGAGCTGTTTTTT.

The chain links TRBV9 to TRBJ2-5; 7 bases are shared with TRBD1. CDR1 and CDR2 (germline): SGDLS, YYNGEE. The CDR3 is 15 residues long. V shed 3 bases and J 4 bases; nucleotides not matched to a gene: 9. The CDR3 DNA reads as TGTGCCAGCAGCGCCCTACAGGGGATCCTAGAGACCCAGTACTTC. Translation: CASSALQGILETQYF. The full variable domain, in which reference TRBV9 and TRBJ2-5 provide the parts outside the CDR3, is DSGVTQTPKHLITATGQRVTLRCSPRSGDLSVYWYQQSLDQGLQFLIQYYNGEERAKGNILERFSAQQFPDLHSELNLSSLELGDSALYFCASSALQGILETQYFGPGTRLLVL.

This chain connects TRBV7-6 to TRBJ2-7, with 8 positions matching TRBD2. The V and J ends lost 4 bases and 5 bases, in that order; junction bases with no gene match: 10. Germline values: CDR1 SGHVS, CDR2 FNYEAQ. The CDR3 totals 15 residues. The CDR3 DNA reads TGTGCCAGCAGCTCTGGTGGCGGGGGGCTCGACGAGCAGTACTTC. Protein product: CASSSGGGGLDEQYF.

This clone was detected ten times or more. The chain couples TRBV5-1 to TRBJ1-1, with a tentative D call TRBD1 (5 bases). The ends were cut back, 7 bases at V and 8 bases at J, with 21 bases in the middle. CDR1 SGHRS and CDR2 YFSETQ come from the germline V gene. There are 14 residues in the CDR3. DNA of the CDR3: TGCGCCAGCCGACAGTCCCTCTATTCGTTCGAAGCTTTCTTT. Residues: CASRQSLYSFEAFF.

This chain uses TRBV7-9 with TRBJ1-6, with 7 bases identical to TRBD1. CDR1 and CDR2 (germline): SEHNR, FQNEAQ (reference sequence). There are 14 residues in the CDR3. With 1 base clipped from V and 8 bases from J, the junction kept 2 bases outside the gene matches. The CDR3 coding sequence is TGTGCCAGCAGCTTAGGGGACAGACATTCACCCCTCCACTTT. It is translated as CASSLGDRHSPLHF.